The clone carrying this T cell receptor (beta chain) came up many times. The target antigen is unknown. The sample comes from a study of HIV-infected children after antiretroviral therapy interruption. Study-level background: For the interruption arm, samples span week 0 through about 3 years after study end.

Study-level findings and limits: Minor non-naive CD45RA+ populations, like EMRA or stem memory, might contaminate naive sorts. Naive CD4+ sequences overlapped less between time points once interruption began.

RNA-based 3' RACE libraries used unique molecular identifiers. TCRdb ran MiXCR on the 3' RACE reads and lists one entry per CDR3 protein. This table holds approximately 96,000 distinct CDR3 sequences, 6% to 8.5% found once. Specified treatment: PENTA 11 planned treatment interruption arm or continuous ART arm. At least 24 weeks of at least three-drug ART, in children 2 to 15 years. The ends were cut back, 2 bases at V and 0 bases at J, with 14 bases in the middle. From germline, CDR1 is DFQATT and CDR2 SNEGSKA (reference sequence). The CDR3 sequence is 16 residues long. V is TRBV20-1 and J is TRBJ2-4; tentatively, D is TRBD2 (5 bases). The TCR sequence derives from a pool of human donors with HIV. The source material was CD45RA+ CD4+ T cells from PBMCs, pooled from several time points, sampled from a donor given antiretroviral therapy, either interrupted or continuous. Sample subset: naive CD4+ CD45RA+ CD45RO- T cells. The CDR3: CSARLAGQVAKNIQYF. The CDR3 nucleotides are TGCAGTGCTAGACTAGCTGGGCAAGTAGCCAAAAACATTCAGTACTTC.